The clone carrying this T cell receptor (beta chain) appeared a few times. Its matching antigen is unknown. TCRdb re-called the 5' RACE reads through MiXCR, storing one row per CDR3 protein. The sample yields about 300,000 distinct CDR3 sequences, 7.5% to 9.5% seen once. These data originate in a study of T cells after yellow fever vaccination. Study-level information: Preparation used SMART-Seq v4 Ultra Low Input for the low-cell-number fractions. Study-wide results and limits: Any FACS-sorted repertoire could hold abundant clonotypes that contaminate it from the bulk population.

Trimming removed 3 bases from V and 13 bases from J; junction bases left unmatched: 8. Germline loops: CDR1 SGDLS, CDR2 YYNGEE. This CDR3 spans 13 amino acids. This specimen consisted of CD4+ T cells sorted from PBMCs, obtained 5 days after the yellow fever booster vaccination. The genes are TRBV9 and TRBJ2-1; the match to TRBD1 covers 9 bases. This sequence originates from a man younger than 30 who received the YFV17D yellow fever vaccine. The CDR3: CASSDGQGKLQFF. CDR3 DNA: TGTGCCAGCAGCGACGGACAGGGGAAGTTACAGTTCTTC.